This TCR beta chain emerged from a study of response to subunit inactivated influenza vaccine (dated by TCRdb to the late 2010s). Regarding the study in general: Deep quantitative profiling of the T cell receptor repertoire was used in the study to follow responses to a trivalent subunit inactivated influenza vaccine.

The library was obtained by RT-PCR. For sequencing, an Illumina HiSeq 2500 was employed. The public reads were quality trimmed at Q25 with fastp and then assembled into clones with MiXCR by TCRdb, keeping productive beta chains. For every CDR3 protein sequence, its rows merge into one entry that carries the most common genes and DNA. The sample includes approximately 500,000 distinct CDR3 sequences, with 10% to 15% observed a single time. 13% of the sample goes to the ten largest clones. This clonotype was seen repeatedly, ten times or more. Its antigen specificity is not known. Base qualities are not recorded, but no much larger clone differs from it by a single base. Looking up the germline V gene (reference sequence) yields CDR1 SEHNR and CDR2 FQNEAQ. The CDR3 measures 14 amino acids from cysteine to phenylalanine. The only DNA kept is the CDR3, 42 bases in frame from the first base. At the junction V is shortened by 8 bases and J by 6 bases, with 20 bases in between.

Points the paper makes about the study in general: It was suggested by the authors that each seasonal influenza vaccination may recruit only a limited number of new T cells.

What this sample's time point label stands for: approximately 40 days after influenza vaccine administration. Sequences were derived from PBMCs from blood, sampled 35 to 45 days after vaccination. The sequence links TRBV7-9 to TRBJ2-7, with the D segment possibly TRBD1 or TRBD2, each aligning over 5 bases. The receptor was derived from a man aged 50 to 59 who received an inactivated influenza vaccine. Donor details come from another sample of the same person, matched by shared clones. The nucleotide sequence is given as TGTGCCAGCGCCGGGACGTTGGGAGAAGCCGAGCAGTACTTC. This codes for CASAGTLGEAEQYF.